Following are 19 T cell receptor beta chains from one sample sequenced in a study of cytomegalovirus exposure and HLA in healthy donors. PCR involved 60 Vbeta and 13 Jbeta primers. Libraries were prepared by immunoSEQ multiplex PCR; TCRdb keeps only in-frame clonotypes and omits some of them. The sample carries around 150,000 clones, 82% recorded once. The sample was PBMCs. The receptors come from a male donor in good health and CMV-seropositive.

The sample holds one count of this clone. The junction departs from the called germline gene at one end, perhaps through a read error. This chain joins TRBV7-9 and TRBJ1-2, with TRBD1 identical over 7 bases. Germline assignment: CDR1 SEHNR and CDR2 FQNEAQ (reference sequence). The CDR3 has 15 amino acids. CDR3 nucleotides: TGTTCCAGCAGCGTGTGGGACAGCGATTCCTATGGCTACACCTTC. As protein: CSSSVWDSDSYGYTF.

The chain uses TRBV11-2 and TRBJ2-1; 9 positions agree with TRBD2. After removal of 8 bases from V and 0 bases from J, the junction contained 2 bases not matched to a gene. CDR3 length equals 14 residues. CDR1 is SGHAT, CDR2 FQNNGV, per germline. The CDR3 sequence is CASRLADSYNEQFF. The CDR3 DNA reads as TGTGCCAGCCGACTAGCGGACTCCTACAATGAGCAGTTCTTC.

The V gene is TRBV7-9, the J gene TRBJ2-7, with a possible D match to TRBD1 (5 bases). This CDR3 is built from 15 residues. V gave up 4 bases and J gave up 0 bases, with 13 bases separating them. Germline CDR1 reads SEHNR; CDR2 reads FQNEAQ (reference sequence). CDR3 loop: CASSSDRVYSYEQYF. CDR3 in DNA: TGTGCCAGCAGCTCAGACAGAGTTTACTCCTACGAGCAGTACTTC.

This CDR3 is CASSLGHLSQETQYF. The CDR3 DNA sequence: TGTGCCAGCAGCCTGGGACATTTGAGTCAAGAGACCCAGTACTTC. The chain employs TRBV7-9 and TRBJ2-5; tentative D call: TRBD1 (6 bases). Trimming cost V 5 bases and J 2 bases, with 15 bases left between them. The germline CDR1 and CDR2 sequences are SEHNR and FQNEAQ (reference sequence). The CDR3 is 15 amino acids. The whole variable domain, filled in from reference TRBV7-9 and TRBJ2-5, reads DTGVSQNPRHKITKRGQNVTFRCDPISEHNRLYWYRQTLGQGPEFLTYFQNEAQLEKSRLLSDRFSAERPKGSFSTLEIQRTEQGDSAMYLCASSLGHLSQETQYFGPGTRLLVL.

The chain links TRBV30 to TRBJ2-7; D gene unclear. Trimming shortened V by 4 bases and J by 3 bases, and 7 bases separated the two germline ends. The CDR3 extends over 11 amino acids. CDR1 is GTSNPN, CDR2 SVGIG, per germline (reference sequence). The CDR3 DNA reads TGTGCCTGGATATCGGGCTACGAGCAGTACTTC. Protein product: CAWISGYEQYF.

The gene calls are TRBV30 and TRBJ2-3, with no clear D. The CDR3 runs 13 residues. From germline, CDR1 is GTSNPN and CDR2 SVGIG (reference sequence). Trimming shortened V by 2 bases and J by 1 base, and 7 bases separated the two germline ends. The CDR3 sequence is CAWSLLRTDTQYF. CDR3 nucleotides: TGTGCCTGGAGTTTACTACGCACAGATACGCAGTATTTT.

This sequence joins TRBV30 and TRBJ2-3, with D uncertain. Germline V gives CDR1 GTSNPN, CDR2 SVGIG (reference sequence). This CDR3 has 13 amino acids. The ends were cut back, 5 bases at V and 1 base at J, with 10 bases in the middle. CDR3 sequence (DNA): TGTGCCTGGCGTCGTTCCCGCACAGATACGCAGTATTTT. Translating it yields CAWRRSRTDTQYF.

The chain couples TRBV5-4 to TRBJ1-2; 11 bases are a match to TRBD1. The CDR3 is 15 residues long. CDR1 SGHNT and CDR2 YYREEE come from the germline V gene (reference sequence). Trimming cost V 6 bases and J 8 bases; bases outside gene matches: 12. CDR3 loop: CASNPRDRGDVGYTF. The CDR3 nucleotides read TGTGCCAGCAACCCTCGGGACAGGGGGGACGTAGGCTACACCTTC.

There are a few counts of this clone. The chain is built from TRBV27 and TRBJ2-7; TRBD2 aligns across 7 bases. The CDR3 extends over 14 amino acids. Germline CDR1 MNHEY, CDR2 SMNVEV (reference sequence). Trimming took 3 bases from V and 4 from J; bases not matched to a gene: 6. CDR3 nucleotides: TGTGCCAGCAGTTTTGAGGGAGGGGAGTACGAGCAGTACTTC. Translated, it gives CASSFEGGEYEQYF.

V usage is TRBV6-1 and J usage is TRBJ2-6, with 9 bases lining up with TRBD1. The CDR3 runs to 18 residues. Germline CDR1 and CDR2: MNHNS and SASEGT. Trimming took 3 bases from V and 1 from J; bases not matched to a gene: 7. For the CDR3, the DNA is TGTGCCAGCAGTGAGGACAGGGGAAGGGGTTCTGGGGCCAACGTCCTGACTTTC. Residues: CASSEDRGRGSGANVLTF.

The V and J genes are TRBV5-6 and TRBJ2-5; 7 nucleotides agree with TRBD1. After removal of 2 bases from V and 5 bases from J, the junction contained 6 bases not matched to a gene. CDR1 and CDR2 from the germline V gene are SGHDT and YYEEEE. The CDR3 is 14 amino acids. CDR3 region: CASSLNRGRETQYF. The CDR3 DNA reads as TGTGCCAGCAGCTTAAACAGGGGACGGGAGACCCAGTACTTC.

The chain uses TRBV18 and TRBJ1-5, with TRBD1 matching over 8 bases. Germline-derived CDR1 and CDR2 are KGHSH and LQKENI. There are 15 residues in the CDR3. V was pared by 3 bases and J by 6 bases, with 7 bases of the junction left unmatched. CDR3 in amino acids: CASSPRTGYGQPQHF. CDR3 DNA: TGTGCCAGCTCACCGCGGACAGGGTACGGTCAGCCCCAGCATTTT.

The chain joins TRBV30 to TRBJ2-7, with D unclear. V lost 2 bases, J lost 6 bases, and 11 bases lay in between. From germline, CDR1 is GTSNPN and CDR2 SVGIG (reference sequence). The CDR3 runs to 12 residues. The CDR3 reads CAWSPQVSEQYF. The CDR3, as DNA: TGTGCCTGGAGTCCCCAGGTTAGCGAGCAGTACTTC.

This clone was seen once. The chain couples TRBV4-3 to TRBJ1-4; D is uncertain. Trimming removed 0 bases from V and 8 bases from J, with 7 bases in between. The CDR3 has 13 residues. CDR1 LGHNA and CDR2 YSLEER come from the germline V gene. DNA of the CDR3: TGCGCCAGCAGCCAAGAGAGGGCGGAAAAACTGTTTTTT. This encodes CASSQERAEKLFF.

The gene calls are TRBV10-3 and TRBJ2-1; 10 positions agree with TRBD1. This CDR3 has 16 amino acids. The V gene end was trimmed by 1 base and the J gene end by 4 bases; junction bases not matched to a gene: 4. Germline V gene data show CDR1 as ENHRY and CDR2 as SYGVKD. CDR3: CAISEFEGQGYNEQFF. Here the CDR3 DNA reads TGTGCCATCAGTGAGTTCGAGGGACAGGGGTACAATGAGCAGTTCTTC.

In nucleotides, the CDR3 is TGTGCCAGCAGCTCGCGGAGGGGGGGCAGCTATGGCTACACCTTC. Translating it yields CASSSRRGGSYGYTF. This chain links TRBV5-4 with TRBJ1-2; tentatively, D is TRBD1 (6 bases). Germline-derived CDR1 and CDR2 are SGHNT and YYREEE (reference sequence). The CDR3 spans 15 residues. With 3 bases removed from V and 4 bases from J, the gap between germline ends came to 16 bases.

This rearrangement joins TRBV19 to TRBJ1-2; tentative D call: TRBD1 (6 bases). Germline values: CDR1 LNHDA, CDR2 SQIVND (reference sequence). CDR3 length: 12 residues. V lost 7 bases and J 4 bases, leaving 10 bases between the germline ends. CDR3 nucleotides: TGTGCCAGTACAGGGGATCGCTATGGCTACACCTTC. It encodes CASTGDRYGYTF.

This rearrangement joins TRBV28 to TRBJ2-5; D unresolved. Deletions cut 6 bases from V and 7 bases from J, with 12 bases between. CDR3 length: 12 residues. Germline V lookup: CDR1 MDHEN, CDR2 SYDVKM. CDR3 nucleotides: TGTGCCAGCAGCTCTACGTTACTGACCCAGTACTTC. This translates into CASSSTLLTQYF.

This rearrangement joins TRBV30 to TRBJ1-3; D unclear. The CDR3 has 18 amino acids. Trimming cost V 2 bases and J 2 bases, with 22 bases left between them. Germline V gene sequence: CDR1 GTSNPN, CDR2 SVGIG (reference sequence). CDR3 amino acids: CAWSRVGSTERAGNTIYF. CDR3 bases: TGTGCCTGGAGTCGAGTTGGGTCGACGGAGCGGGCTGGAAACACCATATATTTT.